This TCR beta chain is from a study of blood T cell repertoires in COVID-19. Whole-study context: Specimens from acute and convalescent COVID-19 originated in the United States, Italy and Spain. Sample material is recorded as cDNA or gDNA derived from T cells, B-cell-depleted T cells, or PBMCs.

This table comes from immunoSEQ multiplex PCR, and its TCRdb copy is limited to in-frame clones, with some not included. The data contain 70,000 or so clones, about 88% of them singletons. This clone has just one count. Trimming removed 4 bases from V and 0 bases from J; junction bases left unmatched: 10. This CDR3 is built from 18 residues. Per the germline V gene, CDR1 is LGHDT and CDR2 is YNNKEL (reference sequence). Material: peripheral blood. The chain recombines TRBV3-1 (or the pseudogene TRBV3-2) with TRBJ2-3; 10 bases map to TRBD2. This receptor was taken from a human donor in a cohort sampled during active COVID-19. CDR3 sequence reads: CASSLQLAGAPSTDTQYF. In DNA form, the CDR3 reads TGTGCCAGCAGCCTCCAGCTAGCGGGGGCCCCTAGCACAGATACGCAGTATTTT.